The next 15 T cell receptor beta chains were all read from a single sample in a study of brain T cells in children with intractable seizures. The protocol was immunoSEQ multiplex PCR, while the TCRdb copy is restricted to in-frame clones and leaves out a portion. Of about 340,000 clones listed, roughly 93% were seen once; the top ten hold 5.7%. Time point described: blood from clinic visit 5 months post-surgery; TSC patient then seizure free. Sequenced here: peripheral blood, sampled approximately 5 months after surgery. These receptors all come from a boy under two years old with tuberous sclerosis and intractable seizures.

The V and J genes are TRBV24-1 and TRBJ2-4; 8 nucleotides line up with TRBD2. The germline gives CDR1 KGHDR, CDR2 SFDVKD. With 2 bases clipped from V and 6 bases from J, the junction kept 8 bases outside the gene matches. This CDR3 has 16 amino acids. The CDR3 DNA sequence: TGTGCCACCAGTGATTCGGTAACGGGAGGGTTAAACATTCAGTACTTC. Translating it yields CATSDSVTGGLNIQYF.

This clone occurred once. J is TRBJ1-3 and V is TRBV4-2; D is unclear. The germline CDR1 and CDR2 sequences are LGHNA and YNFKEQ. Trimming took off 0 bases at V and 0 bases at J, with 6 bases between the two ends. This CDR3 has 15 amino acids. CDR3 sequence (DNA): TGTGCCAGCAGCCAAGAGGGAGACTCTGGAAACACCATATATTTT. It yields the protein CASSQEGDSGNTIYF.

The chain links TRBV7-9 to TRBJ2-7; D not resolved. This CDR3 spans 13 amino acids. In germline, CDR1 is SEHNR, CDR2 FQNEAQ (reference sequence). Trimming took off 8 bases at V and 1 base at J, with 12 bases between the two ends. CDR3 in amino acids: CASGIGISYEQYF. The DNA of the CDR3 is TGTGCCAGCGGAATCGGTATTTCCTACGAGCAGTACTTC. Based on the CDR3 plus reference TRBV7-9 and TRBJ2-7, the full variable domain is DTGVSQNPRHKITKRGQNVTFRCDPISEHNRLYWYRQTLGQGPEFLTYFQNEAQLEKSRLLSDRFSAERPKGSFSTLEIQRTEQGDSAMYLCASGIGISYEQYFGPGTRLTVT.

The V call is TRBV7-9, the J call TRBJ2-7; D is tentatively TRBD1 or TRBD2 (5 bases each). Trimming removed 5 bases at V and 2 bases at J, with 19 bases between. CDR1 is SEHNR, CDR2 FQNEAQ, per germline (reference sequence). The length of the CDR3 is 16 residues. The CDR3 nucleotides read TGTGCCAGCAGCCCCGCTACCGGGACGGAGACCTACGAGCAGTACTTC. The encoded protein is CASSPATGTETYEQYF. The variable domain in full, with the rest retrieved from reference TRBV7-9 and TRBJ2-7, is DTGVSQNPRHKITKRGQNVTFRCDPISEHNRLYWYRQTLGQGPEFLTYFQNEAQLEKSRLLSDRFSAERPKGSFSTLEIQRTEQGDSAMYLCASSPATGTETYEQYFGPGTRLTVT.

The chain couples TRBV11-3 to TRBJ2-2; D is perhaps TRBD1 (6 bases). Trimming stripped 6 bases from V and 5 bases from J, with 16 bases between. The CDR3 length is 15 residues. The germline V gene has CDR1 SGHNT and CDR2 YENEEA. As DNA, the CDR3 is TGTGCCAGCAGTCTGACGCAGGGGCGGACCGGGGAGCTGTTTTTT. Translation gives CASSLTQGRTGELFF.

V usage is TRBV5-1 and J usage is TRBJ2-1; 10 bases line up with TRBD1. The ends lost 4 bases at V and 9 bases at J; junction bases unmatched: 10. The germline gives CDR1 SGHRS, CDR2 YFSETQ. This CDR3 is built from 15 residues. CDR3 DNA sequence: TGCGCCAGCAGCACCACCGGGACAGGGGTTCGTGAGCAGTTCTTC. Its translation is CASSTTGTGVREQFF. Variable domain in full (rest from reference TRBV5-1 and TRBJ2-1): KAGVTQTPRYLIKTRGQQVTLSCSPISGHRSVSWYQQTPGQGLQFLFEYFSETQRNKGNFPGRFSGRQFSNSRSEMNVSTLELGDSALYLCASSTTGTGVREQFFGPGTRLTVL.

This clone was counted only a few times. The chain uses TRBV11-3 and TRBJ1-2; no firm D call. The germline V gene has CDR1 SGHNT and CDR2 YENEEA. With 3 bases removed from V and 4 bases from J, the gap between germline ends came to 6 bases. The CDR3 sequence is 12 residues long. Here the CDR3 DNA reads TGTGCCAGCAGCTTTGGCAGCTATGGCTACACCTTC. Translated: CASSFGSYGYTF.

The rearrangement uses TRBV27 and TRBJ2-7; no clear D. The CDR3 runs 13 residues. Germline CDR1 and CDR2: MNHEY and SMNVEV (reference sequence). Trimming removed 8 bases from V and 2 bases from J, with 13 bases in between. The CDR3 reads CASGPGTPYEQYF. The CDR3 DNA sequence: TGTGCCAGCGGCCCAGGAACCCCCTACGAGCAGTACTTC.

The rearrangement links TRBV25-1 to TRBJ2-5; the D call may be TRBD1 or TRBD2 (5 bases each). This CDR3 region has 14 residues. Germline CDR1 reads MGHDK; CDR2 reads SYGVNS. V was shortened by 5 bases and J by 6 bases, with 16 bases between the two germline ends. This CDR3 is CASSYGTPEKTQYF. The CDR3 DNA reads as TGTGCCAGCAGTTACGGGACCCCTGAGAAGACCCAGTACTTC.

This chain joins TRBV11-2 and TRBJ2-3, with TRBD2 identical over 8 bases. In germline, CDR1 is SGHAT, CDR2 FQNNGV. This CDR3 comprises 14 residues. Trimming at V came to 7 bases and at J to 2 bases, leaving 5 bases not matched to a gene. The CDR3 sequence is CASTPSGFTDTQYF. CDR3 in DNA: TGTGCCAGCACCCCTAGCGGGTTCACAGATACGCAGTATTTT. Together with reference TRBV11-2 and TRBJ2-3, the CDR3 gives the full variable domain: EAGVAQSPRYKIIEKRQSVAFWCNPISGHATLYWYQQILGQGPKLLIQFQNNGVVDDSQLPKDRFSAERLKGVDSTLKIQPAKLEDSAVYLCASTPSGFTDTQYFGPGTRLTVL.

This clone came up a few times. This CDR3 reads CASSDLYLTGVGGYTF. CDR3 nucleotide sequence: TGTGCCAGCAGCGATCTTTATTTGACAGGGGTCGGTGGCTACACCTTC. This chain links TRBV27 with TRBJ1-2, with TRBD1 matching 8 bases. CDR1 MNHEY and CDR2 SMNVEV come from the germline V gene (reference sequence). CDR3 size: 16 residues. V was clipped by 6 bases and J by 7 bases; unmatched bases: 16.

This clone came up once. V usage is TRBV5-1 and J usage is TRBJ2-2; D is unresolved. This CDR3 spans 14 amino acids. Germline V CDR1 and CDR2: SGHRS, YFSETQ. Trimming stripped 0 bases from V and 1 base from J, with 4 bases between. CDR3 residues: CASSLEQNTGELFF. CDR3 nucleotides: TGCGCCAGCAGCTTGGAGCAGAACACCGGGGAGCTGTTTTTT.

V gene TRBV30 combines with J gene TRBJ2-1, with TRBD2 matching over 9 bases. The J segment lost 7 bases and the V segment lost 2 bases, leaving 15 bases of the junction unmatched. Per germline, CDR1 GTSNPN and CDR2 SVGIG (reference sequence). The CDR3 has 17 residues. The CDR3 reads CAWSSGGRAPRRNEQFF. In DNA form, the CDR3 reads TGTGCCTGGAGTTCGGGCGGGAGGGCCCCCCGGAGGAATGAGCAGTTCTTC.

V is TRBV7-9 and J is TRBJ1-1, with TRBD1 as a possible D gene (6 bases). Germline V CDR1 and CDR2: SEHNR, FQNEAQ (reference sequence). This CDR3 contains 14 residues. V was clipped by 1 base and J by 4 bases, with 10 bases between them. The CDR3 DNA sequence: TGTGCCAGCAGCTTAGTACAGGGACGCACTGAAGCTTTCTTT. It translates to CASSLVQGRTEAFF. The entire variable domain, with the rest obtained from reference TRBV7-9 and TRBJ1-1, is as follows: DTGVSQNPRHKITKRGQNVTFRCDPISEHNRLYWYRQTLGQGPEFLTYFQNEAQLEKSRLLSDRFSAERPKGSFSTLEIQRTEQGDSAMYLCASSLVQGRTEAFFGQGTRLTVV.

Regarding this clone: This specimen includes other DNA sequences encoding the same CDR3. The chain carries TRBV12-3 or TRBV12-4 and TRBJ2-7, with TRBD1 as a possible D gene (5 bases). CDR3 size: 13 residues. Deletions cut 3 bases from V and 1 base from J, with 7 bases between. In DNA form, the CDR3 reads TGTGCCAGCAGTTTTACAGGATCCTACGAGCAGTACTTC. Protein sequence: CASSFTGSYEQYF.